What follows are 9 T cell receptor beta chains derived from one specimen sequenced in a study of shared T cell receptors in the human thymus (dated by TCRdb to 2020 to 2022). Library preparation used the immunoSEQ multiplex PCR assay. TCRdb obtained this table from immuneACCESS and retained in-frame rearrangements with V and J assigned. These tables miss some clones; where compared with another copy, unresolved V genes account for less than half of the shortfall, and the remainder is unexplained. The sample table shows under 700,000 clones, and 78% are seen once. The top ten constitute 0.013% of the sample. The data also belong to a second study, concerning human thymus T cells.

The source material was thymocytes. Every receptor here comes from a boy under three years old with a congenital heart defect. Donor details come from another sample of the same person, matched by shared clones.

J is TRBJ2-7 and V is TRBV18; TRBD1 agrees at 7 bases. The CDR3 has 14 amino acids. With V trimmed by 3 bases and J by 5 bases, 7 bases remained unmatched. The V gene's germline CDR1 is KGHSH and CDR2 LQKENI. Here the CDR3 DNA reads TGTGCCAGCTCACCCAGACAGGGATCCCACGAGCAGTACTTC. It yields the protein CASSPRQGSHEQYF.

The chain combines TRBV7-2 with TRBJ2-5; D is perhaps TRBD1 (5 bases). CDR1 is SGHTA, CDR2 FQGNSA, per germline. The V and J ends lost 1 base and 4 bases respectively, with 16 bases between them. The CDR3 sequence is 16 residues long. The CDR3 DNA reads TGTGCCAGCAGCTTAGTAGGGGTCCCACCCCGAGAGACCCAGTACTTC. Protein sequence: CASSLVGVPPRETQYF. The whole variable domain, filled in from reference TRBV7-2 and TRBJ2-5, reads GAGVSQSPSNKVTEKGKDVELRCDPISGHTALYWYRQSLGQGLEFLIYFQGNSAPDKSGLPSDRFSAERTGGSVSTLTIQRTQQEDSAVYLCASSLVGVPPRETQYFGPGTRLLVL.

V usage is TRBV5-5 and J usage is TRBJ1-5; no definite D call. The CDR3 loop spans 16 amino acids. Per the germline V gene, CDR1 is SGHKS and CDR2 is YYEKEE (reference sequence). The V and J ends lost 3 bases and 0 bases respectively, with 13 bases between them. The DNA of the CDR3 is TGTGCCAGCAGCTGGACCCCGGCGGGTAGCAATCAGCCCCAGCATTTT. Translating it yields CASSWTPAGSNQPQHF.

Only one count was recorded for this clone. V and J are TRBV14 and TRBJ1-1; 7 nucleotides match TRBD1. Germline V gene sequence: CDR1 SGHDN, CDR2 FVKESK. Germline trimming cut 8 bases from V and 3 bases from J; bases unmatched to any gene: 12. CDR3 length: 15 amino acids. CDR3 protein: CASAPGQGGDTEAFF. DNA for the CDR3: TGTGCCAGCGCCCCAGGTCAGGGGGGCGACACTGAAGCTTTCTTT.

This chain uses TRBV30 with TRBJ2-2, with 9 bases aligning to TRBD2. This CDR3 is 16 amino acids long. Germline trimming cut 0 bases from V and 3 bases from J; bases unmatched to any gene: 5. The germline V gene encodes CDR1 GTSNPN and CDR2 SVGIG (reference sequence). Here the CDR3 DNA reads TGTGCCTGGAGTGTCCTAGCGGGGTGGGACACCGGGGAGCTGTTTTTT. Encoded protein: CAWSVLAGWDTGELFF.

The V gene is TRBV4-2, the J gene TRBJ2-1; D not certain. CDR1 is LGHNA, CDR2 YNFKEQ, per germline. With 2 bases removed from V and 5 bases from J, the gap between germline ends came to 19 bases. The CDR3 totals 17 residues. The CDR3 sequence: CASSQPGSRQLNNEQFF. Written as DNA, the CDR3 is TGTGCCAGCAGCCAACCCGGCTCGAGGCAGTTAAACAATGAGCAGTTCTTC.

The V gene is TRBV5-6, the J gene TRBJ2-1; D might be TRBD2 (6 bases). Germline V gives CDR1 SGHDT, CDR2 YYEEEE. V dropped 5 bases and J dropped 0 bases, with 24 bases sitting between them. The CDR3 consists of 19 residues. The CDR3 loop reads CASRNGCTGLLSSYNEQFF. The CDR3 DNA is TGTGCCAGCAGGAATGGGTGCACGGGACTTCTAAGCTCCTACAATGAGCAGTTCTTC.

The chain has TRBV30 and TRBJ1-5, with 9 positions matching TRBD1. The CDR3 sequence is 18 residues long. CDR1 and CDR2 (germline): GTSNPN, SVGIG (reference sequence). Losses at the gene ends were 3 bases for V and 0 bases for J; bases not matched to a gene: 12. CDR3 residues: CAWRIPGQGFLSNQPQHF. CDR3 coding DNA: TGTGCCTGGAGGATTCCGGGACAGGGCTTTCTTAGCAATCAGCCCCAGCATTTT.

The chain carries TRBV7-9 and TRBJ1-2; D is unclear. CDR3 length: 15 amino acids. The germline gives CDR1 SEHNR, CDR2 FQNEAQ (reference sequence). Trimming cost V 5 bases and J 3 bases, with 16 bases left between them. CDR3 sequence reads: CASSRGQHHDYGYTF. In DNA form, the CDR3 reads TGTGCCAGCAGCCGCGGGCAGCATCACGACTATGGCTACACCTTC. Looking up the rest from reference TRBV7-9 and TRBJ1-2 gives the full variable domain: DTGVSQNPRHKITKRGQNVTFRCDPISEHNRLYWYRQTLGQGPEFLTYFQNEAQLEKSRLLSDRFSAERPKGSFSTLEIQRTEQGDSAMYLCASSRGQHHDYGYTFGSGTRLTVV.